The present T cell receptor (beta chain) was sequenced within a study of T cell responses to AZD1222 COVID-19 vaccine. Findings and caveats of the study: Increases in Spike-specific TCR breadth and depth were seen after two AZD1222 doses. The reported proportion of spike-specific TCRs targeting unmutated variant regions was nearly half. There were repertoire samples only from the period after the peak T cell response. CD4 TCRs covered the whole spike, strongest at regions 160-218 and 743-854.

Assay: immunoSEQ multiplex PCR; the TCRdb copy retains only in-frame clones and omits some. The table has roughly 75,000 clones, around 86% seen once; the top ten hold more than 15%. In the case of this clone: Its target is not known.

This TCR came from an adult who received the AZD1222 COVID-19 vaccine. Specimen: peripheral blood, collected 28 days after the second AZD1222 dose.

DNA for the CDR3: TGTGCCAGCAGTTCGCGACACATCGGGGAGCTGTTTTTT. Translated: CASSSRHIGELFF. The chain recombines TRBV6-2 or TRBV6-3 with TRBJ2-2; D is unresolved. Germline CDR1 reads MNHEY; CDR2 reads SVGEGT. The CDR3 is 13 residues long. Trimming pared 4 bases from V and 7 bases from J, leaving 10 bases between.